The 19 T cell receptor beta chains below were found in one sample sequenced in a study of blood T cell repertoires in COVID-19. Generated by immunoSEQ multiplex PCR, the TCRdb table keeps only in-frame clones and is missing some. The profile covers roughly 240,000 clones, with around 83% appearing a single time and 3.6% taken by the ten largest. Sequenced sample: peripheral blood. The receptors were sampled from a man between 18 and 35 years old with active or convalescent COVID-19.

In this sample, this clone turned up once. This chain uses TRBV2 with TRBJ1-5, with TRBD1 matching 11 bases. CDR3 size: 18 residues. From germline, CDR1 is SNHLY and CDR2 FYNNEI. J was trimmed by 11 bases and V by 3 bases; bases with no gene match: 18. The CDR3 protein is CASSDEHTGTGGAMAQHF. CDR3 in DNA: TGTGCCAGCAGTGATGAGCATACCGGGACAGGGGGAGCGATGGCCCAGCATTTT. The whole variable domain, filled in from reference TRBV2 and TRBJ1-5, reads EPEVTQTPSHQVTQMGQEVILRCVPISNHLYFYWYRQILGQKVEFLVSFYNNEISEKSEIFDDQFSVERPDGSNFTLKIRSTKLEDSAMYFCASSDEHTGTGGAMAQHFGDGTRLSIL.

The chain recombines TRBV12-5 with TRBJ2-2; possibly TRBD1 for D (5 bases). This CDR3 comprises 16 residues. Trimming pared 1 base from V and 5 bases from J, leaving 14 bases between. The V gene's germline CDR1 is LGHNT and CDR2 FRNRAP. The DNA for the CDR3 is TGTGCTAGTGGTTTGGGTCAGGGCAGGGTGACCGGGGAGCTGTTTTTT. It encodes CASGLGQGRVTGELFF.

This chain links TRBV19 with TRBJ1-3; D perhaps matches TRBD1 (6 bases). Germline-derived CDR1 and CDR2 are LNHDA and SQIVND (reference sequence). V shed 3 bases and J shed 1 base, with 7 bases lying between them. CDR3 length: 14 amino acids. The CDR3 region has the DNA TGTGCCAGTAGTATCGGACAGTCTGGAAACACCATATATTTT. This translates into CASSIGQSGNTIYF.

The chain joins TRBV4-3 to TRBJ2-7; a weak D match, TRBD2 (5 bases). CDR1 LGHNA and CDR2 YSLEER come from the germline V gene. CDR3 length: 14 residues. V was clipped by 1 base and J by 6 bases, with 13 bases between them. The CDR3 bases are TGCGCCAGCAGCCAAGTAGGAGGCTCGGGCGAGCAGTACTTC. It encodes CASSQVGGSGEQYF.

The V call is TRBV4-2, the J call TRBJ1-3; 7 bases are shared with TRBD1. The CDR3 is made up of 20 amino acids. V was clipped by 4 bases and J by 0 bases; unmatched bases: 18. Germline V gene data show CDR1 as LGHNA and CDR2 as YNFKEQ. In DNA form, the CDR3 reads TGTGCCAGCAGCCCCCGAGGTGCCAGGGACAGCTTCCTCTCTGGAAACACCATATATTTT. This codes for CASSPRGARDSFLSGNTIYF.

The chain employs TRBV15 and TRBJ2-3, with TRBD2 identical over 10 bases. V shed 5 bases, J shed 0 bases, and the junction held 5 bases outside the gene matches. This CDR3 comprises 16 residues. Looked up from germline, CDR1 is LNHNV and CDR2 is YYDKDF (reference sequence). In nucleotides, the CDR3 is TGTGCCACCAGCTCACAACTAGCGGGAAGCACAGATACGCAGTATTTT. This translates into CATSSQLAGSTDTQYF.

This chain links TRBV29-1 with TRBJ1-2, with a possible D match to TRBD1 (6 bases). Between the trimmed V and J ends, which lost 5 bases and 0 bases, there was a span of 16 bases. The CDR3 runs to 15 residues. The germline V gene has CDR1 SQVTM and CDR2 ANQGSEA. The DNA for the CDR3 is TGCAGCGTTTTCCCCCCGGACAGCACTAACTATGGCTACACCTTC. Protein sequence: CSVFPPDSTNYGYTF.

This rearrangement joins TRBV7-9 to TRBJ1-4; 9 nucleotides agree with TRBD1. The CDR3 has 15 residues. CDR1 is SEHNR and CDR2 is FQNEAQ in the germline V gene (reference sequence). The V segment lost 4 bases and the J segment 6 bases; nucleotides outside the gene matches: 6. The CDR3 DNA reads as TGTGCCAGCAGCTCAGGCTGGACAGGGGATGAAAAACTGTTTTTT. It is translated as CASSSGWTGDEKLFF.

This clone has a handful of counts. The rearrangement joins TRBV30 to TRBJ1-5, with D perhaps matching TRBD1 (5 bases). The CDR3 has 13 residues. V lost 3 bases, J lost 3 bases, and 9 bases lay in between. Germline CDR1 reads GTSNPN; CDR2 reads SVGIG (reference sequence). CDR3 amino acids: CAWRGQSNQPQHF. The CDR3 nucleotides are TGTGCCTGGAGGGGGCAGTCCAATCAGCCCCAGCATTTT. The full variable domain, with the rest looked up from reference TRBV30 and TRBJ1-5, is SQTIHQWPATLVQPVGSPLSLECTVEGTSNPNLYWYRQAAGRGLQLLFYSVGIGQISSEVPQNLSASRPQDRQFILSSKKLLLSDSGFYLCAWRGQSNQPQHFGDGTRLSIL.

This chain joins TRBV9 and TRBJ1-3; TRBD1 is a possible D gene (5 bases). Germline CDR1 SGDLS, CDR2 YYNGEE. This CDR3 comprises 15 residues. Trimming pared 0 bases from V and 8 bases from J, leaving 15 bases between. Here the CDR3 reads CASSVASRAVDTIYF. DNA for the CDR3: TGTGCCAGCAGCGTAGCTTCCAGGGCTGTAGACACCATATATTTT.

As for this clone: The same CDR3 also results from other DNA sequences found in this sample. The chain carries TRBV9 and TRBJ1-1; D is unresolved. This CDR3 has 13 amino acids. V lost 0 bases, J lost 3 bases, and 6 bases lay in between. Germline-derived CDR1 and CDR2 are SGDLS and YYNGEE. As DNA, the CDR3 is TGTGCCAGCAGCGTAGTATCTGACACTGAAGCTTTCTTT. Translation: CASSVVSDTEAFF.

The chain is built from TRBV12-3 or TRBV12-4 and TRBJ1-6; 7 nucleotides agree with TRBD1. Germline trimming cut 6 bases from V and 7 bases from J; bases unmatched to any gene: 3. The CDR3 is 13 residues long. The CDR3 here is CASSGTANSPLHF. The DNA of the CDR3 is TGTGCCAGCAGCGGGACAGCAAATTCACCCCTCCACTTT.

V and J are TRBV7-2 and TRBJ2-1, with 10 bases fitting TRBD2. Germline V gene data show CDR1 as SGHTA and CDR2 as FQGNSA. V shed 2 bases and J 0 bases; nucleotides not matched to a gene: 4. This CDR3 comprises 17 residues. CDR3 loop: CASSLSRTSGSYNEQFF. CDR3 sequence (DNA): TGTGCCAGCAGCTTATCGAGGACTAGCGGCTCCTACAATGAGCAGTTCTTC.

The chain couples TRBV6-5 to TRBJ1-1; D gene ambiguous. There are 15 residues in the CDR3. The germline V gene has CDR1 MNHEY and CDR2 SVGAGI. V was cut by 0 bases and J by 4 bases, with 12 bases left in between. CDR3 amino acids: CASSYSAGVGTEAFF. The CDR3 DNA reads TGTGCCAGCAGTTACTCCGCAGGCGTTGGCACTGAAGCTTTCTTT.

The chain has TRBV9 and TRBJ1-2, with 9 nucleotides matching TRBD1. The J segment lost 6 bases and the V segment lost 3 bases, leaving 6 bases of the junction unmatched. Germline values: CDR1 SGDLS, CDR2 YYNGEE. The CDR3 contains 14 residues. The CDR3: CASSAPGTGNGYTF. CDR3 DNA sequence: TGTGCCAGCAGCGCACCCGGGACAGGGAATGGCTACACCTTC.

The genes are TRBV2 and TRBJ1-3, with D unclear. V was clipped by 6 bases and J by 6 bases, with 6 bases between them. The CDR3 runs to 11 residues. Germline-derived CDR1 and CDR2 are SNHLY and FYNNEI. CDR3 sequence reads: CASRSQNTIYF. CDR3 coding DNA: TGTGCCAGCAGGTCACAAAACACCATATATTTT.

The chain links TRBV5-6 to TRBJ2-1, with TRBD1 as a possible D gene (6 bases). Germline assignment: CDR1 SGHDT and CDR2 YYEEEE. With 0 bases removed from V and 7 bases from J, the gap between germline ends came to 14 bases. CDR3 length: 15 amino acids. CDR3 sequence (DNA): TGTGCCAGCAGCTTGGAGCCCACAGGGTTGAATGAGCAGTTCTTC. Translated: CASSLEPTGLNEQFF.

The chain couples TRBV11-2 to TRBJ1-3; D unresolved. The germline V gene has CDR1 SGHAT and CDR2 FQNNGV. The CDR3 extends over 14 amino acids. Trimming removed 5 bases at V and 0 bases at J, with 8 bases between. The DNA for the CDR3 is TGTGCCAGCAGCACCCGCAGCTCTGGAAACACCATATATTTT. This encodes CASSTRSSGNTIYF. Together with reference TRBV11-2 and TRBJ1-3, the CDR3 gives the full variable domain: EAGVAQSPRYKIIEKRQSVAFWCNPISGHATLYWYQQILGQGPKLLIQFQNNGVVDDSQLPKDRFSAERLKGVDSTLKIQPAKLEDSAVYLCASSTRSSGNTIYFGEGSWLTVV.

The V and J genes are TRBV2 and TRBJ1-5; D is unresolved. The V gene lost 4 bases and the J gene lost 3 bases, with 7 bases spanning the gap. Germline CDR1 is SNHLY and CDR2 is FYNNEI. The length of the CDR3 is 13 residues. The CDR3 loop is CASSASNNQPQHF. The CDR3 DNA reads TGTGCCAGCAGTGCTAGTAACAATCAGCCCCAGCATTTT. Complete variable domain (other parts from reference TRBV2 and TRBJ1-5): EPEVTQTPSHQVTQMGQEVILRCVPISNHLYFYWYRQILGQKVEFLVSFYNNEISEKSEIFDDQFSVERPDGSNFTLKIRSTKLEDSAMYFCASSASNNQPQHFGDGTRLSIL.